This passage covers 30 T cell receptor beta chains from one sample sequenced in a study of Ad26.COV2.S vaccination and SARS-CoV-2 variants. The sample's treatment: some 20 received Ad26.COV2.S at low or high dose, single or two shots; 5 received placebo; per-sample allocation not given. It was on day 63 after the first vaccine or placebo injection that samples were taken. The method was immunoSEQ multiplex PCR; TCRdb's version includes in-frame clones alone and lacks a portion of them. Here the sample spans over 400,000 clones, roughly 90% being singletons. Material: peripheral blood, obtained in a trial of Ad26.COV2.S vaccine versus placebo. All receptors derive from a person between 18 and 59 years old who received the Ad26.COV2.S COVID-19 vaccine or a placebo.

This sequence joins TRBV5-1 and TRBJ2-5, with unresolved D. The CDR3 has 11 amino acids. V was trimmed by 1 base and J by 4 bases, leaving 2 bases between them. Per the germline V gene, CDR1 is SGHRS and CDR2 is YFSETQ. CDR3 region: CASSLLETQYF. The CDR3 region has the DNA TGCGCCAGCAGCTTGTTAGAGACCCAGTACTTC. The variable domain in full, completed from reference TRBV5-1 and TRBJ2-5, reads KAGVTQTPRYLIKTRGQQVTLSCSPISGHRSVSWYQQTPGQGLQFLFEYFSETQRNKGNFPGRFSGRQFSNSRSEMNVSTLELGDSALYLCASSLLETQYFGPGTRLLVL.

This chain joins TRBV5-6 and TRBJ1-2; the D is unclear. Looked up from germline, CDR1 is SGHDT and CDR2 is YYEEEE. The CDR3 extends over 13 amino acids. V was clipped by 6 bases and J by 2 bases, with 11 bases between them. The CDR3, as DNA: TGTGCCAGCACCCAGACACCAAACTATGGCTACACCTTC. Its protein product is CASTQTPNYGYTF.

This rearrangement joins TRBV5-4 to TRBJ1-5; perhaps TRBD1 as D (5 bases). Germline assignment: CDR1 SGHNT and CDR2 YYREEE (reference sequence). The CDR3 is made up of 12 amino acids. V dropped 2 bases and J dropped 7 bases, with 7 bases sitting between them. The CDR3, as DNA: TGTGCCAGCAGCTTTGGGGGACAGCCCCAGCATTTT. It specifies CASSFGGQPQHF.

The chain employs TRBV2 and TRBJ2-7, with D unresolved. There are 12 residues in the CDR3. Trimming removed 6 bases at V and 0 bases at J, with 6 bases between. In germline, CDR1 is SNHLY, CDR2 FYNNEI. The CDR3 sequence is CASSPLSYEQYF. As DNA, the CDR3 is TGTGCCAGCAGCCCACTCTCCTACGAGCAGTACTTC.

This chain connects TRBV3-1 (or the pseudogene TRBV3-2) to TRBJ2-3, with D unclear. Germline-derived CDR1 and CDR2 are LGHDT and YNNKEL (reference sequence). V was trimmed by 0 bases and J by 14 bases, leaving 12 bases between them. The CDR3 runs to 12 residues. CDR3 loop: CASSQDLGFWYF. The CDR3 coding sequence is TGTGCCAGCAGCCAAGATTTAGGTTTCTGGTATTTT.

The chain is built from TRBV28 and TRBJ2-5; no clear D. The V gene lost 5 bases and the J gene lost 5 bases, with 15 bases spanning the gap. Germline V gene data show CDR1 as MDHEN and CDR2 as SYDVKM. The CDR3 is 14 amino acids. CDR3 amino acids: CASSPPRGGETQYF. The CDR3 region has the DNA TGTGCCAGCAGTCCGCCCCGAGGTGGGGAGACCCAGTACTTC.

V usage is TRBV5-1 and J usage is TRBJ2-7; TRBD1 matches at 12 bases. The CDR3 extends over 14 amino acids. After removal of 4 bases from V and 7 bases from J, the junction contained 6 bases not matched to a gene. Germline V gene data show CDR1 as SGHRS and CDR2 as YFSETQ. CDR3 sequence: CASSVRDRGLEQYF. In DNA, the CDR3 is TGCGCCAGCAGCGTACGGGACAGGGGGCTTGAGCAGTACTTC.

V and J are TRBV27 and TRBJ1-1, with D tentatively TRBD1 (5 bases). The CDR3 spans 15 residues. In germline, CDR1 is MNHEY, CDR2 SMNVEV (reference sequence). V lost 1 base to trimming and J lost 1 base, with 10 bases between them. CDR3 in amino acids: CASSLWGGGNTEAFF. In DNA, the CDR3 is TGTGCCAGCAGTTTATGGGGCGGGGGGAACACTGAAGCTTTCTTT.

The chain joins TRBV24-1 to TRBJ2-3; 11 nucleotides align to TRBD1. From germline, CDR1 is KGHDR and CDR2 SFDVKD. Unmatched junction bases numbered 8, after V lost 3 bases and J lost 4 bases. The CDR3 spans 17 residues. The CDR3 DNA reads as TGTGCCACCAGTGATCCGACGGACAGGGGGCGATCAGATACGCAGTATTTT. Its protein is CATSDPTDRGRSDTQYF.

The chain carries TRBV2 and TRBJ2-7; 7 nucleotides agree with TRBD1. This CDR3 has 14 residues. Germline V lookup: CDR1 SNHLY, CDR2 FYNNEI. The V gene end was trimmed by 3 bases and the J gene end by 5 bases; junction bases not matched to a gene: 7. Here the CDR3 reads CASSETGRGDEQYF. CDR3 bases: TGTGCCAGCAGTGAGACAGGGCGAGGCGACGAGCAGTACTTC.

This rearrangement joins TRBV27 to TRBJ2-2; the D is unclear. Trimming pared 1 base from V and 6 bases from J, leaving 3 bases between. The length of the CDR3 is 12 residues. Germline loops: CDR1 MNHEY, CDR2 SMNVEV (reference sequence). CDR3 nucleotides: TGTGCCAGCAGTTTATGGGCCGGGGAGCTGTTTTTT. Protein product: CASSLWAGELFF.

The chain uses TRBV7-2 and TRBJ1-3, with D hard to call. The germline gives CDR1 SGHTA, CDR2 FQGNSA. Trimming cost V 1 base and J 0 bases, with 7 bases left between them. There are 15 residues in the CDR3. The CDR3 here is CASSLEHSSGNTIYF. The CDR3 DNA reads TGTGCCAGCAGCTTAGAGCACAGCTCTGGAAACACCATATATTTT.

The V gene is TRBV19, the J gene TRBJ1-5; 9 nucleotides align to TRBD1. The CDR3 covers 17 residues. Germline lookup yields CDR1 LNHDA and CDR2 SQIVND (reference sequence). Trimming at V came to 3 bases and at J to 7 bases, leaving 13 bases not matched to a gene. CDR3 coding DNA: TGTGCCAGTAGTATGGCCGCTTCAACAGGGGGCGACCAGCCCCAGCATTTT. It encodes CASSMAASTGGDQPQHF. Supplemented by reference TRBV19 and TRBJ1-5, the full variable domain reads DGGITQSPKYLFRKEGQNVTLSCEQNLNHDAMYWYRQDPGQGLRLIYYSQIVNDFQKGDIAEGYSVSREKKESFPLTVTSAQKNPTAFYLCASSMAASTGGDQPQHFGDGTRLSIL.

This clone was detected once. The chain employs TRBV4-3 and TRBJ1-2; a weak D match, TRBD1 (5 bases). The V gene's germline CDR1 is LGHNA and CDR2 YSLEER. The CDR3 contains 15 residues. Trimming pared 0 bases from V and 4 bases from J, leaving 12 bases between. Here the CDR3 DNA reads TGCGCCAGCAGCCAAGATTACGGGGGGGGCTATGGCTACACCTTC. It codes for CASSQDYGGGYGYTF.

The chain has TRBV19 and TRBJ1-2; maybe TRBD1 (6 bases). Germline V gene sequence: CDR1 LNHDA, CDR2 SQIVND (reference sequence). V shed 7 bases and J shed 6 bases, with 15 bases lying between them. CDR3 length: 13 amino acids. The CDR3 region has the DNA TGTGCCAGTACAACAGGGTCGTGGAATGGCTACACCTTC. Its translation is CASTTGSWNGYTF.

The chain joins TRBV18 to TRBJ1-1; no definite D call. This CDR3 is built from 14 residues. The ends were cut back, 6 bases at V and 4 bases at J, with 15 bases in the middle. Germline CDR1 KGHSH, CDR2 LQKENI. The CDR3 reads CASSQVAGTTEAFF. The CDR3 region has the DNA TGTGCCAGCTCGCAAGTCGCAGGTACCACTGAAGCTTTCTTT.

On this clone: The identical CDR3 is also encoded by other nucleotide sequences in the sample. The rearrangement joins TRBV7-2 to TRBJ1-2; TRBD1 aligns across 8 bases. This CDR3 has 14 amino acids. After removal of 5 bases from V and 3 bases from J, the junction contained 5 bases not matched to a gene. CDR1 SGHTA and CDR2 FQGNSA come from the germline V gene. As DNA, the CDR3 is TGTGCCAGCAGCCCCGGGACAGGAGACTATGGCTACACCTTC. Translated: CASSPGTGDYGYTF.

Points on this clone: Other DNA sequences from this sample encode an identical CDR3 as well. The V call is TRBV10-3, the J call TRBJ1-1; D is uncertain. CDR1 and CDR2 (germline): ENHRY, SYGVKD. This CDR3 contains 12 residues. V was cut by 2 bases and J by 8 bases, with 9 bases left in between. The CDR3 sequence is CAISEGEIEAFF. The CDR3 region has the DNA TGTGCCATCAGTGAGGGGGAGATAGAAGCTTTCTTT.

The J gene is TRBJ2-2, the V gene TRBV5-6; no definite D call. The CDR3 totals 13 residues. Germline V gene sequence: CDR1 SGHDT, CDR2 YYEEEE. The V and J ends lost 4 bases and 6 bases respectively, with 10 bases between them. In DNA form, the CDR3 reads TGTGCCAGCAGCCTCATCTTAGCCGGGGAGCTGTTTTTT. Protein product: CASSLILAGELFF.

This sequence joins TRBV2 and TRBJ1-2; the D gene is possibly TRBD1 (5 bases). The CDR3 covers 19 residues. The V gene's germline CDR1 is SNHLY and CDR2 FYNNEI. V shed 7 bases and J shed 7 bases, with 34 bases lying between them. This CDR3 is CASTKTRAFFRQGETGYTF. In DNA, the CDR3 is TGTGCCAGCACCAAAACGAGAGCATTCTTCAGGCAGGGCGAGACTGGCTACACCTTC.

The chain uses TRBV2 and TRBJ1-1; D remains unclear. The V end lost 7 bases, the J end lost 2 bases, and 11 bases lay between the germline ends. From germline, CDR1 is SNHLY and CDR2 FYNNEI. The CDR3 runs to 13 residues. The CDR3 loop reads CASTIGYNTEAFF. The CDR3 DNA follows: TGTGCCAGCACCATCGGATATAACACTGAAGCTTTCTTT.

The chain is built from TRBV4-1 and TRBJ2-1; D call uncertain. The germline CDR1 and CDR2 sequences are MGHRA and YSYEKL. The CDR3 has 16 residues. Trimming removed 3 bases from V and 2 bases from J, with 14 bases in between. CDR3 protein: CASSQQTSKAYNEQFF. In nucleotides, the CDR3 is TGCGCCAGCAGCCAGCAGACTTCTAAGGCCTACAATGAGCAGTTCTTC.

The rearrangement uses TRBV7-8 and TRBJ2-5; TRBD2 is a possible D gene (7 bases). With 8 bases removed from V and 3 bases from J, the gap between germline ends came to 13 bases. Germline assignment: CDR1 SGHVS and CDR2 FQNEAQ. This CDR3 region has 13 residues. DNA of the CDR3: TGTGCCAGCGGGAGGGGGTGGGAAGAGACCCAGTACTTC. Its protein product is CASGRGWEETQYF. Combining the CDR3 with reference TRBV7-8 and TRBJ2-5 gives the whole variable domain GAGVSQSPRYKVAKRGQDVALRCDPISGHVSLFWYQQALGQGPEFLTYFQNEAQLDKSGLPSDRFFAERPEGSVSTLKIQRTQQEDSAVYLCASGRGWEETQYFGPGTRLLVL.

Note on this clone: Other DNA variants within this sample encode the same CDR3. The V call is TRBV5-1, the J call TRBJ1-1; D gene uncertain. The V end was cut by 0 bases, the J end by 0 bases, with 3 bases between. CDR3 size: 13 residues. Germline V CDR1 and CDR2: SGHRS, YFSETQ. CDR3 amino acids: CASSLDLNTEAFF. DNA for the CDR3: TGCGCCAGCAGCTTGGACTTGAACACTGAAGCTTTCTTT.

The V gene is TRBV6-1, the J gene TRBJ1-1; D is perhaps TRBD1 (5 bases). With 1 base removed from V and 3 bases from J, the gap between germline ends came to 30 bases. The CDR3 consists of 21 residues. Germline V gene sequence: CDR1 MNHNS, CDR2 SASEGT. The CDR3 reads CASSEGRQGWPPRRTDTEAFF. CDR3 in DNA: TGTGCCAGCAGTGAAGGTCGGCAGGGTTGGCCCCCGCGGCGGACGGACACTGAAGCTTTCTTT.

CDR3 amino acids: CASSYRQGIGSDTQYF. CDR3 in DNA: TGTGCCAGTAGTTATCGTCAGGGGATCGGATCAGATACGCAGTATTTT. V gene TRBV19 combines with J gene TRBJ2-3, with D possibly TRBD1 on 6 matching bases. The germline V and J ends were trimmed by 5 bases and 4 bases, with 19 bases remaining between them. Germline values: CDR1 LNHDA, CDR2 SQIVND (reference sequence). The CDR3 is 16 residues long.

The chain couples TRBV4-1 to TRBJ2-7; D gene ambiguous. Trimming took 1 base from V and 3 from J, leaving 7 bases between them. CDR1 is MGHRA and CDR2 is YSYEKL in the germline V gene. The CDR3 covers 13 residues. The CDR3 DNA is TGCGCCAGCAGCCAAGGGGCTAACTACGAGCAGTACTTC. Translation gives CASSQGANYEQYF.

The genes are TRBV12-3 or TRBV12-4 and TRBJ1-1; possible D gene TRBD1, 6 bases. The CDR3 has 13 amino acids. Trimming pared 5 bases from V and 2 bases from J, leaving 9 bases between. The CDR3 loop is CASSATGNTEAFF. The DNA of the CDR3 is TGTGCCAGCAGTGCGACAGGAAACACTGAAGCTTTCTTT.

CDR3 residues: CASSPRDRASGQYF. The CDR3 nucleotides are TGTGCCAGCAGTCCTAGGGACAGGGCCTCGGGGCAGTACTTC. The V and J genes are TRBV6-5 and TRBJ2-7; TRBD1 agrees at 9 bases. The CDR3 spans 14 residues. CDR1 is MNHEY and CDR2 is SVGAGI in the germline V gene. The V segment lost 5 bases and the J segment 9 bases; nucleotides outside the gene matches: 11.

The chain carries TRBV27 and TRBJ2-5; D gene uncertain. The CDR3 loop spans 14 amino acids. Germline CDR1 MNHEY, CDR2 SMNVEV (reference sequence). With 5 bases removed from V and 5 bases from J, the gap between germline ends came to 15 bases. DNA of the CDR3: TGTGCCAGCAGTCCCCTGACCCGATCGGAGACCCAGTACTTC. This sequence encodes CASSPLTRSETQYF.